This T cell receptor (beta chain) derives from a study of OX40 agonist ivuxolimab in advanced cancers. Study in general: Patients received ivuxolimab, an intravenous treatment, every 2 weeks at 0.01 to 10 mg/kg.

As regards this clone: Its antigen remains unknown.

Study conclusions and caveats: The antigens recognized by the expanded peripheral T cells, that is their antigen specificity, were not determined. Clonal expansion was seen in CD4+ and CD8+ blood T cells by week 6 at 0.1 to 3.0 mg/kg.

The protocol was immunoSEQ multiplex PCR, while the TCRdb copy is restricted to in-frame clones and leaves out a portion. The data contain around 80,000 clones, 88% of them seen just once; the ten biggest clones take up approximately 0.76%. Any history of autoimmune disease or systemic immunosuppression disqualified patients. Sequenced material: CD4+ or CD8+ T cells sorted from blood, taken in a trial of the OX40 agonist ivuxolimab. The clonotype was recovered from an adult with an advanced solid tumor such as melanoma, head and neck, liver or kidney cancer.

The CDR3 protein is CASSEGIGQTNEKLFF. CDR3 DNA: TGTGCCAGCAGCGAAGGGATCGGGCAAACTAATGAAAAACTGTTTTTT. The chain is built from TRBV9 and TRBJ1-4; D call uncertain. Trimming took off 3 bases at V and 1 base at J, with 13 bases between the two ends. The CDR3 covers 16 residues. The germline V gene has CDR1 SGDLS and CDR2 YYNGEE.